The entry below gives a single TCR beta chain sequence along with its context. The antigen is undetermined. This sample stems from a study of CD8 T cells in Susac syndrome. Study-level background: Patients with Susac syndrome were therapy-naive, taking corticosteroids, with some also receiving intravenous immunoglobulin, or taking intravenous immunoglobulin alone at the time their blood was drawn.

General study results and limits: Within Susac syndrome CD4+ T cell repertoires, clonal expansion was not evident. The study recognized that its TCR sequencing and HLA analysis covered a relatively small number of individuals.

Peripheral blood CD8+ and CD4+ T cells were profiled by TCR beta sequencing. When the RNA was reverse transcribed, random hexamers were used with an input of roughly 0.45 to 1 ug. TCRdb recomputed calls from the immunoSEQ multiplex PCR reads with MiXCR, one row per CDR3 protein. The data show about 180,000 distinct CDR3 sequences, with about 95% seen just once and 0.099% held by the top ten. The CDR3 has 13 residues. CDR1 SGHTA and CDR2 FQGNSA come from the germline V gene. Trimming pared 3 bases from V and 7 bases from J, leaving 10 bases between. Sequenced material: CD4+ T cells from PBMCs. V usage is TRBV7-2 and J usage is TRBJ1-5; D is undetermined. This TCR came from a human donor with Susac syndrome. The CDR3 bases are TGTGCCAGCAGCTTGACCCGGGGACAGCCCCAGCATTTT. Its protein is CASSLTRGQPQHF.